This T cell receptor (beta chain) was documented in a study of neoadjuvant anti-PD-1 for oral cavity cancer (dated by TCRdb to 2020 to 2022). Background for the entire study: Patients mostly received three to four biweekly doses of nivolumab at 3 mg/kg before curative-intent surgical resection. For patients who did not progress, a fourth nivolumab dose was given around day 43, followed by definitive surgical resection on days 50-56. Under RECIST 1.1, a patient counted as a responder if showing complete response, partial response or stable disease, and as a non-responder if showing progression. The parent correlative cohort included around twelve patients, with an approximately 34% response rate. Results and caveats for the whole study, not just this receptor: After neoadjuvant nivolumab, T cell clonality (Gini index) in PBMCs was significantly higher in non-responders than in responders. Higher pretreatment blood Treg/Th17 ratios correlated with both higher pretreatment blood TCRbeta clonality and lower post-treatment tumor TCRbeta clonality. Only a few patients per response group were included in the TCR analyses, and the authors called for validation in larger cohorts.

CDR1 and CDR2, per the germline V gene, are SQVTM and ANQGSEA. The V end gives up 2 bases and the J end 6 bases, leaving 3 bases in the junction not matched to a gene. From the cysteine through the phenylalanine, the CDR3 covers 14 amino acids. Just CDR3 DNA is preserved here, 42 bases in frame from base 1. In regard to this clone: Its specific antigen is unknown. Base qualities are not at hand, and no much larger clone is one base apart.

The sample's time point label, in plain terms: before neoadjuvant nivolumab. Patients were newly diagnosed with stage II-IVA oral cavity squamous cell carcinoma and had received no prior systemic or radiation treatment. The cohort was composed of patients with HPV-negative, locally advanced oral cavity squamous cell carcinoma. Peripheral blood mononuclear cells were analyzed directly, without maintenance or expansion in culture. The samples were obtained from a longitudinal correlative study of a single-arm phase II trial testing neoadjuvant nivolumab in oral cavity squamous cell carcinoma. Subject-matched pre- and post-treatment PBMCs and tumors from three responders and three non-responders underwent genomic DNA-based TCRbeta sequencing. Peripheral blood mononuclear cells were collected before nivolumab treatment and again after treatment, at the time of surgery. The Maxwell RSC DNA from Cells kit was used to extract genomic DNA from PBMCs.

For deep sequencing, PBMC libraries mostly used roughly 470 ng of input genomic DNA, with six replicates for each sample. Following the manufacturer's instructions, the team built TCRbeta libraries using the immunoSEQ hsTCRbeta kit. An Illumina NovaSeq 6000 S4 flow cell was used to sequence the final libraries, which had first been combined to 3 nM. In the source study's methods: Raw data preprocessing and quality control were performed with the immunoSEQ Analyzer. The analysis was limited to productive rearrangements, and each clonotype was defined by a unique CDR3 amino acid sequence. Repertoire clonality was estimated as the Gini-Simpson index, which was calculated using the R package tcR. Gini indices were compared with Student's t test, and associations with tumor size change were assessed by Pearson correlation. TCRdb stores this immuneACCESS table with in-frame sequences only. Part of the clones is absent; in the studies checked, under half of the shortfall reflects unresolved V genes, and no reason is known for the rest. V and J calls and clone size come straight from that table; D and trimming were deduced from the DNA. The sample table records around 17,000 clones; nearly 70% of these occur just once. Together, the top ten hold about 2.7% of the sample.

The sequence derives from a person aged 35 to 85 with oral cavity squamous cell carcinoma. The specimen comprised PBMCs, sampled before nivolumab (anti-PD-1) treatment. The sequence links TRBV29-1 to TRBJ2-1; the junction holds 11 bases that match TRBD2. The nucleotide sequence reads TGCAGCGTTGAAAGGCTAGCGGGAGGCAATGAGCAGTTCTTC. This is translated as CSVERLAGGNEQFF.